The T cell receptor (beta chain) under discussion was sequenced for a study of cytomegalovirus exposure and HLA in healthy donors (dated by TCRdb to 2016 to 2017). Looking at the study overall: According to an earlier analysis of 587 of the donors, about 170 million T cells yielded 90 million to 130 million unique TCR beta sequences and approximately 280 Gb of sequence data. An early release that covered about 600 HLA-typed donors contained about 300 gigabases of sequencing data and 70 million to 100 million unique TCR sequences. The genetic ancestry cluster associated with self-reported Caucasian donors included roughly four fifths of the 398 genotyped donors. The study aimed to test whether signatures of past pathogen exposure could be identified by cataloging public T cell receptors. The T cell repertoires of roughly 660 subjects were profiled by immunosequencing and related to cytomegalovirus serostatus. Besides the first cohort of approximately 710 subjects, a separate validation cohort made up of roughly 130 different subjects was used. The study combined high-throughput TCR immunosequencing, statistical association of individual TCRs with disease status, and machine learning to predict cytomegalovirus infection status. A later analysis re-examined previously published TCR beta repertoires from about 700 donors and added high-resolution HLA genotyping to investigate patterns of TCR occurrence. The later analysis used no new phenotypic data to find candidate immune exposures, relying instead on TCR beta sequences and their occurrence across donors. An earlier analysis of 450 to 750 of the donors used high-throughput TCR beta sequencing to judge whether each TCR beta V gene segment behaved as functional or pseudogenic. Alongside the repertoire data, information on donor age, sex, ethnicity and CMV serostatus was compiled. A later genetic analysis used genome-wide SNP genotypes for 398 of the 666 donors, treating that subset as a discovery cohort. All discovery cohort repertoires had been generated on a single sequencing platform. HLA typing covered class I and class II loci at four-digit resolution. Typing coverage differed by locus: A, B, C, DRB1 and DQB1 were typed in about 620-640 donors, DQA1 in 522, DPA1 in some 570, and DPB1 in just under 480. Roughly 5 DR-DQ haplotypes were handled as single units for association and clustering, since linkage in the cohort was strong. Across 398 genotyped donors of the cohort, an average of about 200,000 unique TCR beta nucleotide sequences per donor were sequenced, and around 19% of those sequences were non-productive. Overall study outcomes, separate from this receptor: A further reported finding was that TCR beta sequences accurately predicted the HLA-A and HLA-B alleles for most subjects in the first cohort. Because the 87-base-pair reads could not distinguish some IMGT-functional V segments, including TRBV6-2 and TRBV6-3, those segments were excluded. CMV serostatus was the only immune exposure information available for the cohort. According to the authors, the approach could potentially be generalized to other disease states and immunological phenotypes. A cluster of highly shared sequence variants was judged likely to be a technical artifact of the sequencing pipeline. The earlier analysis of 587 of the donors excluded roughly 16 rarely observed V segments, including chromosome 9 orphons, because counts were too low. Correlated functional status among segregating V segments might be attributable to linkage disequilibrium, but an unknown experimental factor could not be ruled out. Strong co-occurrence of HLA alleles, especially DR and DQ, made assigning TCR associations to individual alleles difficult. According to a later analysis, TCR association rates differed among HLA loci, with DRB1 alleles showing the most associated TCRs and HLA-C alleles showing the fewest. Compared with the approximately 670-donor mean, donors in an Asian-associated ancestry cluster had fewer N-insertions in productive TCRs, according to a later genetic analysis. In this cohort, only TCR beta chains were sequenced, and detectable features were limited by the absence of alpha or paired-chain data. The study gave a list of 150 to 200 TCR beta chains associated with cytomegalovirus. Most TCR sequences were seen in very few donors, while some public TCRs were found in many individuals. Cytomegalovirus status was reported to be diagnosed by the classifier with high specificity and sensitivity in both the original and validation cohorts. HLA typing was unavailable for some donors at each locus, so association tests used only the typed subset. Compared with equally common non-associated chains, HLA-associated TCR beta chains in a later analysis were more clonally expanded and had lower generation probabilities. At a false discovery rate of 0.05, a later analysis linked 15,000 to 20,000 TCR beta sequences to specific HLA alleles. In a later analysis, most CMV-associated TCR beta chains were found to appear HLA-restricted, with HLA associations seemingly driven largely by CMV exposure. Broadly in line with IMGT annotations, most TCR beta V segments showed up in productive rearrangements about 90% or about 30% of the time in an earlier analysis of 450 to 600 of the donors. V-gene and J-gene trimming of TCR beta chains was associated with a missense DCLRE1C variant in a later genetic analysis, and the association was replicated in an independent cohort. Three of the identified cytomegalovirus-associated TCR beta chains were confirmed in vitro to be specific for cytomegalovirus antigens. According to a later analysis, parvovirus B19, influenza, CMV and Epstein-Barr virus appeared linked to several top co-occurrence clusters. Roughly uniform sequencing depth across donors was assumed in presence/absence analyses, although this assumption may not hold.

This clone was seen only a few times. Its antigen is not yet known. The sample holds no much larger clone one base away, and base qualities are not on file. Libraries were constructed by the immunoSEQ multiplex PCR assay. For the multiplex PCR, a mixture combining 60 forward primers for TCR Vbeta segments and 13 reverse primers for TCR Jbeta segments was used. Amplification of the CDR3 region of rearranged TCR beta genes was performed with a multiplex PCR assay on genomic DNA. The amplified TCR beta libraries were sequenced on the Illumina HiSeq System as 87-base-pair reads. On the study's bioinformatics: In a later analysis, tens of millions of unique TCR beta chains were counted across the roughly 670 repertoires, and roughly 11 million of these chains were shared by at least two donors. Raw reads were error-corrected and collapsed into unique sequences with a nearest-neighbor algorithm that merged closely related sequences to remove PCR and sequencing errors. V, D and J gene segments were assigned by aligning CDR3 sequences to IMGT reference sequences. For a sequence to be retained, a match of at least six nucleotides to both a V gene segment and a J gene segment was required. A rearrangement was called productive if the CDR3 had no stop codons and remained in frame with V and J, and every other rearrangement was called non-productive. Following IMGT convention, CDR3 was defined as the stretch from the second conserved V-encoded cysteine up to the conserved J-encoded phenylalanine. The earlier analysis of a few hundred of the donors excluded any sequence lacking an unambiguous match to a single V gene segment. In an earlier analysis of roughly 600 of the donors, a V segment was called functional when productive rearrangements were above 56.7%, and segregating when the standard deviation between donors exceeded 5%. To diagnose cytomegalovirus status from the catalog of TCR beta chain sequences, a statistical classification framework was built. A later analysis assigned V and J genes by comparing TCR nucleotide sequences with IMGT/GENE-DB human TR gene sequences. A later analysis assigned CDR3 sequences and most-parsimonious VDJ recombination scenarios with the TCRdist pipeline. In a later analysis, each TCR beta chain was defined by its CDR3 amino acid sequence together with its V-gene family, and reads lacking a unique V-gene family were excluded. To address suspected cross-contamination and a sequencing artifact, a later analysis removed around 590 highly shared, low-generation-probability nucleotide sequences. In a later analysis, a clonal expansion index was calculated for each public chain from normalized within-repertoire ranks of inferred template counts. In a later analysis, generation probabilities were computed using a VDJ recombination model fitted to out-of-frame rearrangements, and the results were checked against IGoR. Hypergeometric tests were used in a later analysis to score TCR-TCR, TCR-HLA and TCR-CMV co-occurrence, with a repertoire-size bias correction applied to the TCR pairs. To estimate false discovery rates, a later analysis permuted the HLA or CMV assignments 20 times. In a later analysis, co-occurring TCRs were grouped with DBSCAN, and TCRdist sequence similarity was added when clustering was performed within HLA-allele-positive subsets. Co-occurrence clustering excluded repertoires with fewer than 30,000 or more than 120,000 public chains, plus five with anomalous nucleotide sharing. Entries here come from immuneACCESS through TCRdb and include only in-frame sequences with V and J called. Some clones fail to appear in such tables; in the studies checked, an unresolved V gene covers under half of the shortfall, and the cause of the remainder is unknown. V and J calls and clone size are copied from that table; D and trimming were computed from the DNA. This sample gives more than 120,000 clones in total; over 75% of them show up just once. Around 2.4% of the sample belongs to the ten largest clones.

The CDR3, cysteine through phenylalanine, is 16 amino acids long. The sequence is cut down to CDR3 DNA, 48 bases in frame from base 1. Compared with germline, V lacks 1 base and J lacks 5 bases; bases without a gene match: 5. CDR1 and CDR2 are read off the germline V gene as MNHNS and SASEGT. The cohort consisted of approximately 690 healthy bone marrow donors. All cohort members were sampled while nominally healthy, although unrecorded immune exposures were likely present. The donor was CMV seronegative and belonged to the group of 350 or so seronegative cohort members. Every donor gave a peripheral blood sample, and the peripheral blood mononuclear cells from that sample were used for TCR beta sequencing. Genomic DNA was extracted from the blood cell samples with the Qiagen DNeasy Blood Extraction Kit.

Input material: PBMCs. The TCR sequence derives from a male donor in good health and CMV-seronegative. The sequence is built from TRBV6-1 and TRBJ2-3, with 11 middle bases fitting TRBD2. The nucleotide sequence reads TGTGCCAGCAGTGAAGGGACTAGCGGGCCGGGAGATACGCAGTATTTT. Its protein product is CASSEGTSGPGDTQYF.